Shown below are 22 T cell receptor beta chains from a single sample sequenced in a study of blood T cell repertoires in COVID-19. Sequencing used immunoSEQ multiplex PCR; TCRdb keeps in-frame clones, though not all of them. The sample contains roughly 300,000 clones, approximately 92% of which appear only once. Sequencing was done on a sample of PBMCs or T cells enriched from blood (not recorded which). Source of these receptors: a young woman who had recovered from COVID-19.

The sample holds one count of this clone. The gene calls are TRBV18 and TRBJ2-1; D remains unclear. Trimming removed 6 bases at V and 8 bases at J, with 17 bases between. This CDR3 is 14 amino acids long. CDR1 and CDR2 (germline): KGHSH, LQKENI. The CDR3 loop is CASSPVNPRDEQFF. The CDR3 DNA follows: TGTGCCAGCTCCCCCGTTAACCCGCGCGATGAGCAGTTCTTC. The whole variable domain, filled in from reference TRBV18 and TRBJ2-1, reads NAGVMQNPRHLVRRRGQEARLRCSPMKGHSHVYWYRQLPEEGLKFMVYLQKENIIDESGMPKERFSAEFPKEGPSILRIQQVVRGDSAAYFCASSPVNPRDEQFFGPGTRLTVL.

A remark on this clone: The junction and the germline gene differ at one end; a read error may be behind it. The chain carries TRBV7-2 and TRBJ2-5, with TRBD2 identical over 12 bases. CDR3 length equals 15 residues. CDR1 is SGHTA and CDR2 is FQGNSA in the germline V gene. The CDR3 sequence: CASSLQLAGGETPYF. In DNA form, the CDR3 reads TGTGCCAGCAGCTTGCAGCTAGCGGGAGGGGAGACCCCGTACTTC.

The V and J genes are TRBV7-2 and TRBJ1-1, with a weak D call TRBD1 (5 bases). CDR3 length: 13 residues. Germline V gene lookup returns CDR1 SGHTA and CDR2 FQGNSA. Trimming shortened V by 5 bases and J by 2 bases, and 9 bases separated the two germline ends. In DNA form, the CDR3 reads TGTGCCAGCAGCACACAGGTTAACACTGAAGCTTTCTTT. Translated: CASSTQVNTEAFF.

The chain recombines TRBV5-4 with TRBJ1-1, with D maybe TRBD1 (5 bases). CDR3 length: 14 residues. Trimming removed 4 bases from V and 5 bases from J, with 15 bases in between. CDR1 and CDR2 (germline): SGHNT, YYREEE (reference sequence). The CDR3 DNA reads TGTGCCAGCAGCACCTTTGGCAGGGTAACTGAAGCTTTCTTT. This codes for CASSTFGRVTEAFF. The full variable domain, completed using reference TRBV5-4 and TRBJ1-1, is ETGVTQSPTHLIKTRGQQVTLRCSSQSGHNTVSWYQQALGQGPQFIFQYYREEENGRGNFPPRFSGLQFPNYSSELNVNALELDDSALYLCASSTFGRVTEAFFGQGTRLTVV.

The J gene is TRBJ2-1, the V gene TRBV5-1; 11 positions match TRBD2. V shed 5 bases and J 5 bases; nucleotides not matched to a gene: 9. This CDR3 is built from 16 residues. Germline CDR1 reads SGHRS; CDR2 reads YFSETQ. In DNA form, the CDR3 reads TGCGCCAGCAGTTTCTTAGCGGGAGGGCAAAACAATGAGCAGTTCTTC. Protein sequence: CASSFLAGGQNNEQFF.

The chain joins TRBV5-6 to TRBJ2-7, with a weak D call TRBD1 (5 bases). The ends were cut back, 1 base at V and 2 bases at J, with 13 bases in the middle. CDR1 and CDR2 (germline): SGHDT, YYEEEE. The CDR3 runs to 15 residues. Here the CDR3 reads CASSLLRGPTYEQYF. Here the CDR3 DNA reads TGTGCCAGCAGCTTGTTAAGGGGCCCTACCTACGAGCAGTACTTC.

The chain couples TRBV6-5 to TRBJ2-1; D gene ambiguous. Trimming stripped 6 bases from V and 0 bases from J, with 12 bases between. Germline V gives CDR1 MNHEY, CDR2 SVGAGI. This CDR3 comprises 15 residues. In nucleotides, the CDR3 is TGTGCCAGCAGCCCCGCAAGGAGCTCCTACAATGAGCAGTTCTTC. Its translation: CASSPARSSYNEQFF.

The chain uses TRBV4-1 and TRBJ2-1; TRBD2 is a possible D gene (5 bases). Between the trimmed V and J ends, which lost 1 base and 0 bases, there was a span of 10 bases. The CDR3 has 16 residues. CDR1 and CDR2 from the germline V gene are MGHRA and YSYEKL. CDR3 DNA sequence: TGCGCCAGCAGCCAAGTTGGGAGTAGCTCCTACAATGAGCAGTTCTTC. Translation gives CASSQVGSSSYNEQFF.

The CDR3 reads CASSFRGLGYTF. The CDR3 region has the DNA TGTGCCAGCAGTTTCCGGGGACTTGGCTACACCTTC. The chain employs TRBV28 and TRBJ1-2; possible D gene TRBD1, 5 bases. Per the germline V gene, CDR1 is MDHEN and CDR2 is SYDVKM. The ends were cut back, 3 bases at V and 7 bases at J, with 9 bases in the middle. The CDR3 runs to 12 residues.

This chain connects TRBV5-6 to TRBJ1-3, with TRBD1 as a possible D gene (5 bases). With 6 bases removed from V and 4 bases from J, the gap between germline ends came to 20 bases. The V gene's germline CDR1 is SGHDT and CDR2 YYEEEE. There are 16 residues in the CDR3. The CDR3, as DNA: TGTGCCAGCACCCCGGGGGAGGGTAATGACGGAAACACCATATATTTT. Translated, it gives CASTPGEGNDGNTIYF.

The chain couples TRBV5-6 to TRBJ2-3; 9 bases are a match to TRBD2. V gave up 3 bases and J gave up 1 base; unmatched junction bases: 3. CDR1 is SGHDT and CDR2 is YYEEEE in the germline V gene. The CDR3 is 15 amino acids. The CDR3 DNA sequence: TGTGCCAGCAGCTCTGTAGCGGGAGGCACAGATACGCAGTATTTT. This sequence encodes CASSSVAGGTDTQYF.

V usage is TRBV6-5 and J usage is TRBJ2-1, with TRBD2 matching 8 bases. Trimming took 6 bases from V and 6 from J; bases not matched to a gene: 10. Germline CDR1 is MNHEY and CDR2 is SVGAGI. The CDR3 spans 15 residues. DNA of the CDR3: TGTGCCAGCAGACCCAGCGGGAGTGTCAGCAATGAGCAGTTCTTC. It encodes CASRPSGSVSNEQFF.

The chain couples TRBV3-1 (or the pseudogene TRBV3-2) to TRBJ1-1; 10 bases agree with TRBD1. This CDR3 has 15 amino acids. The germline gives CDR1 LGHDT, CDR2 YNNKEL (reference sequence). J lost 6 bases, V lost 3 bases, and 7 bases had no gene match. The DNA for the CDR3 is TGTGCCAGCAGCCATAGGACAGGGGGTAGGGCTGAAGCTTTCTTT. Amino acid sequence: CASSHRTGGRAEAFF.

The CDR3 loop is CATSDLGGQGAYNEQFF. The CDR3, as DNA: TGTGCCACCAGTGATTTGGGGGGACAGGGGGCCTACAATGAGCAGTTCTTC. The chain combines TRBV24-1 with TRBJ2-1; 11 bases are shared with TRBD1. The CDR3 has 17 residues. Trimming took 0 bases from V and 2 from J; bases not matched to a gene: 2. From germline, CDR1 is KGHDR and CDR2 SFDVKD.

The rearrangement joins TRBV19 to TRBJ2-1, with 9 bases that match TRBD1. The CDR3 extends over 18 amino acids. In germline, CDR1 is LNHDA, CDR2 SQIVND (reference sequence). The V gene end was trimmed by 8 bases and the J gene end by 5 bases; junction bases not matched to a gene: 19. The CDR3, as DNA: TGTGCCAGTGGGGGACAGGGATGGCCTAGCCCTAAACACAATGAGCAGTTCTTC. Its translation: CASGGQGWPSPKHNEQFF.

The gene calls are TRBV27 and TRBJ1-1, with unresolved D. Germline CDR1 is MNHEY and CDR2 is SMNVEV (reference sequence). This CDR3 has 13 residues. With 6 bases removed from V and 4 bases from J, the gap between germline ends came to 12 bases. DNA of the CDR3: TGTGCCAGCAGGTTGGCGGGAAGCACTGAAGCTTTCTTT. Translating it yields CASRLAGSTEAFF.

The V and J genes are TRBV19 and TRBJ2-1; D is ambiguous. The V end lost 9 bases, the J end lost 4 bases, and 13 bases lay between the germline ends. Germline V gives CDR1 LNHDA, CDR2 SQIVND (reference sequence). The CDR3 runs to 13 residues. CDR3 coding DNA: TGTGCCAGCGAGGATACCTTATACAATGAGCAGTTCTTC. It encodes CASEDTLYNEQFF.

This clone was recorded only once. This chain links TRBV29-1 with TRBJ2-7; TRBD1 might be the D (5 bases). V was clipped by 6 bases and J by 0 bases, with 12 bases between them. The CDR3 loop spans 13 amino acids. From germline, CDR1 is SQVTM and CDR2 ANQGSEA. The DNA for the CDR3 is TGCAGCGTGTTCCAGGGTTACTCCTACGAGCAGTACTTC. Amino acid sequence: CSVFQGYSYEQYF.

The chain joins TRBV20-1 to TRBJ1-5; unclear D gene. The germline V gene has CDR1 DFQATT and CDR2 SNEGSKA (reference sequence). This CDR3 comprises 14 residues. V was cut by 3 bases and J by 6 bases, with 15 bases left in between. CDR3 loop: CSASGTRGSQPQHF. For the CDR3, the DNA is TGCAGTGCTAGTGGTACGCGGGGAAGTCAGCCCCAGCATTTT.

This clone has more than one count but fewer than ten. The chain uses TRBV19 and TRBJ1-1; 7 nucleotides line up with TRBD1. Germline CDR1 and CDR2: LNHDA and SQIVND (reference sequence). Trimming at V came to 3 bases and at J to 6 bases, leaving 13 bases not matched to a gene. The CDR3 length is 16 residues. The CDR3 here is CASSIVDDRAQPEAFF. The CDR3 coding sequence is TGTGCCAGTAGTATTGTAGATGACAGGGCCCAACCTGAAGCTTTCTTT.

This chain links TRBV7-2 with TRBJ1-5; D is possibly TRBD1 (6 bases). V was pared by 5 bases and J by 11 bases, with 19 bases between. CDR3 length: 14 amino acids. Per the germline V gene, CDR1 is SGHTA and CDR2 is FQGNSA. CDR3 region: CASSPMTGPWAQHF. DNA for the CDR3: TGTGCCAGCAGCCCCATGACAGGTCCTTGGGCCCAGCATTTT.

The chain recombines TRBV27 with TRBJ1-5, with D maybe TRBD1 (6 bases). V was pared by 4 bases and J by 6 bases, with 10 bases between. This CDR3 spans 13 amino acids. Per germline, CDR1 MNHEY and CDR2 SMNVEV (reference sequence). This chain's CDR3 is CASSSQGSQPQHF. In nucleotides, the CDR3 is TGTGCCAGCAGTTCACAGGGAAGTCAGCCCCAGCATTTT.